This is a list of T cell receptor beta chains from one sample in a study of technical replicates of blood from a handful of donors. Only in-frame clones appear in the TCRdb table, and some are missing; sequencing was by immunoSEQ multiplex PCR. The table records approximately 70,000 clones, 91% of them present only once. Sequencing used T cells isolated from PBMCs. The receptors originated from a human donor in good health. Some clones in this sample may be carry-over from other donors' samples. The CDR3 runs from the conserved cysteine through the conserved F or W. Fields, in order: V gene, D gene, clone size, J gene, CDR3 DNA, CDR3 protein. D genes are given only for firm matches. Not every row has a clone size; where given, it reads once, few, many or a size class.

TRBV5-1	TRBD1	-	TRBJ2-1	TGCGCCAGCAGCTCGCAGACAGGGCTGGACAATGAGCAGTTCTTC	CASSSQTGLDNEQFF
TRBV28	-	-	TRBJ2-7	TGTGCCAGCAGTTTCCCTCGTCTTCCCTCCTACGAGCAGTACTTC	CASSFPRLPSYEQYF
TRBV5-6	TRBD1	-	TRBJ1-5	TGTGCCAGCAGTTCCGGGACAGGCCCCTTGAGGCCCCAGCATTTT	CASSSGTGPLRPQHF
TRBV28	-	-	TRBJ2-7	TGTGCCAGCAGTGATGCTGGGAGCTCCTACGAGCAGTACTTC	CASSDAGSSYEQYF
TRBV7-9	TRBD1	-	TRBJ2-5	TGTGCCAGCAGCTCGACAGGGATCCAAGAGACCCAGTACTTC	CASSSTGIQETQYF
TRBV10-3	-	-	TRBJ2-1	TGTGCCACCAATAGTGGCAATGAGCAGTTCTTC	CATNSGNEQFF
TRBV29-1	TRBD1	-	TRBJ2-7	TGCAGCGTTGCACAGGGGGTAGAGCAGTACTTC	CSVAQGVEQYF
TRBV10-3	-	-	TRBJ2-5	TGTGCCATCAGTATATCAGGGGTAGGGGAGACCCAGTACTTC	CAISISGVGETQYF
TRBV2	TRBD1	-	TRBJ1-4	TGTGCCAGCAGGGCCGGGACAGGGGAGGGAAAACTGTTTTTT	CASRAGTGEGKLFF
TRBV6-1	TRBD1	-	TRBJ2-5	TGTGCCAGCAGTGGGCGGACAGGGGAAGAGACCCAGTACTTC	CASSGRTGEETQYF
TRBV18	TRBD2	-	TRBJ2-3	TGTGCCAGCTCACCGCGACTAGCGGGGGCCTCACCCACAGATACGCAGTATTTT	CASSPRLAGASPTDTQYF
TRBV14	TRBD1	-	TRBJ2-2	TGTGCCAGCAGCCCCGAACAGGGGTTTCGGACCGGGGAGCTGTTTTTT	CASSPEQGFRTGELFF
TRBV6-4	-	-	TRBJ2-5	TGTGCCAGCAGTTCCGAGTACCAAGAGACCCAGTACTTC	CASSSEYQETQYF
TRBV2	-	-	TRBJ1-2	TGTGCCAGCACCCCTCGTAGGGCAGGGGATGGCTACACCTTC	CASTPRRAGDGYTF
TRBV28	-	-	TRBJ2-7	TGTGCCAGCCGCGCCTCGGGGAGCTCCTACGAGCAGTACTTC	CASRASGSSYEQYF
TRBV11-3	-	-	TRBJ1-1	TGTGCCAGCAGCTCCGAGTTGGACAGCGCTTTCTTT	CASSSELDSAFF
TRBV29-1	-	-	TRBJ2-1	TGCAGCGGCGGTCGGGGTCATGGTGGCAATGAGCAGTTCTTC	CSGGRGHGGNEQFF
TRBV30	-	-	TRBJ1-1	TGTGCCTGGAGTGTATCAGGGGACACTGAAGCTTTCTTT	CAWSVSGDTEAFF
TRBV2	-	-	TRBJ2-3	TGTGCCAGCAGTGAGAGTTACCGACGGGGCACAGATACGCAGTATTTT	CASSESYRRGTDTQYF
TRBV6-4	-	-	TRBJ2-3	TGTGCCAGCGGACTGGGTGTGGAAGATACGCAGTATTTT	CASGLGVEDTQYF
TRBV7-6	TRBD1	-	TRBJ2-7	TGTGCCAGCAGCATGGACAGGGGGCTAATATACGAGCAGTACTTC	CASSMDRGLIYEQYF
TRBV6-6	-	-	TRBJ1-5	TGTGCCAGCAGTTCGACCGAGGCTCAGCCCCAGCATTTT	CASSSTEAQPQHF
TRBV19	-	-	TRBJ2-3	TGTGCCAGTAGTATGCAGATCGGGAGCACAGATACGCAGTATTTT	CASSMQIGSTDTQYF
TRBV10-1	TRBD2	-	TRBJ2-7	TGCGCCAGCAGCGCAAGGGAGGGCAGTAAGGCCTACGAGCAGTACTTC	CASSAREGSKAYEQYF
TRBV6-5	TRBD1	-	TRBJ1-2	TGTGCCAGCAGTTTACAATCACAGGGGGGCTATGGCTACACCTTC	CASSLQSQGGYGYTF
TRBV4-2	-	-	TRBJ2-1	TGTGCCAGCAGCCAAGGTGGCAGGGGTCCCGTCAATGAGCAGTTCTTC	CASSQGGRGPVNEQFF
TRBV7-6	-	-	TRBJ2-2	TGTGCCAGCAGCATCCGACAGACCACCGGGGAGCTGTTTTTT	CASSIRQTTGELFF
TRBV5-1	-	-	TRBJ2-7	TGCGCCAGCAGCTTGGTGAGGGAGAAGCGGTTCGAGCAGTACTTC	CASSLVREKRFEQYF
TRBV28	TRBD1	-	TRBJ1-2	TGTGCCAGCAGTTTCCCGGGACAGTTCTATGGCTACACCTTC	CASSFPGQFYGYTF
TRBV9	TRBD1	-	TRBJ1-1	TGTGCCAGCAGCGCGGACAGGGCTCGCACTGAAGCTTTCTTT	CASSADRARTEAFF
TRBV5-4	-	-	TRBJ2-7	TGTGCCAGCAGCTTGGCGGGGCGGGGTTCCTACGAGCAGTACTTC	CASSLAGRGSYEQYF
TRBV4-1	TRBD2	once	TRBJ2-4	TGCGCCAGCAGCCAAGGGCTAGCGGGGGGCCTAGCCAAAAACATTCAGTACTTC	CASSQGLAGGLAKNIQYF
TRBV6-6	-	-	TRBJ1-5	TGTGCCAGCACACTATACTTAAATCAGCCCCAGCATTTT	CASTLYLNQPQHF
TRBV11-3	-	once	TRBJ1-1	TGTGCCAGCAGCCTGGCCAGGGTTAGTTACACTGAAGCTTTCTTT	CASSLARVSYTEAFF
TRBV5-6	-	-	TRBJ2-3	TGTGCCAGCAGCTACAGACAGCTCACAGATACGCAGTATTTT	CASSYRQLTDTQYF
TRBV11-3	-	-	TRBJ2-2	TGTGCCAGCAGCCAGGATTCGTCCGGGGAGCTGTTTTTT	CASSQDSSGELFF
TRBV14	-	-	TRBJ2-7	TGTGCCAGCAGCCTTTGGGGCAGTTCATCCTACGAGCAGTACTTC	CASSLWGSSSYEQYF
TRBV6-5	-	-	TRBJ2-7	TGTGCCAGCAGTTACGGAAGGCCGGGAGACGAGCAGTACTTC	CASSYGRPGDEQYF
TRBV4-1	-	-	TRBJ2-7	TGCGCCACCTCCCTGGACAGATCTTACGAGCAGTACTTC	CATSLDRSYEQYF
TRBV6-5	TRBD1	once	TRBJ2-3	TGTGCCAGCAGGCCGGGACAGGGGGCGGCAGATACGCAGTATTTT	CASRPGQGAADTQYF
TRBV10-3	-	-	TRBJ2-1	TGTGCCATCAGTGTCCGAGGACTACTTAACAATGAGCAGTTCTTC	CAISVRGLLNNEQFF
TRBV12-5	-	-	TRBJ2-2	TGTGCTAGTGGAACTACACTCGGGGAGCTGTTTTTT	CASGTTLGELFF
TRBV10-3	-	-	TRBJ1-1	TGTGCCATCCGGGTTAACACTGAAGCTTTCTTT	CAIRVNTEAFF